The sequence of this T cell receptor beta chain was determined in a study of early T cells in non-severe SARS-CoV-2 infection. Study in general: Unsorted whole blood bulk RNA was sequenced, with unpaired chains.

Each cDNA molecule carried a unique molecular identifier. TCRdb analysed the 5' RACE reads with MiXCR anew, one entry per CDR3 protein. The data contain 30,000 to 35,000 distinct CDR3 sequences, around 7% of them singletons. This clonotype has a handful of counts. The antigen is not known. General study points: Reliance on VDJdb matching favored anti-spike CD8 responses; private and CD4 specificities were missed.

Germline V gives CDR1 ENHRY, CDR2 SYGVKD. The V and J ends lost 4 bases and 4 bases respectively, with 17 bases between them. The CDR3 sequence is 16 residues long. V and J are TRBV10-3 and TRBJ2-1; D is perhaps TRBD2 (5 bases). The TCR comes from an adult who was a healthcare worker with PCR-confirmed SARS-CoV-2 infection or an uninfected control (not recorded which). The sequenced material came from whole blood. The CDR3 DNA sequence: TGTGCCATCAGTGTTATTGTGCAGAGGGCTTACAATGAGCAGTTCTTC. It encodes CAISVIVQRAYNEQFF.